The 27 T cell receptor beta chains given below trace back to one sample, sequenced in a study of blood T cell repertoires in COVID-19. Clones were sequenced by immunoSEQ multiplex PCR, and TCRdb holds only the in-frame ones, with some missing. The sample holds 200,000 or so clones, about four fifths seen once. Material for sequencing was peripheral blood. Receptors originate from a woman older than 75 with COVID-19, enrolled during active disease.

This clone was detected only a few times. The chain combines TRBV27 with TRBJ1-2; D gene ambiguous. This CDR3 region has 14 residues. Per germline, CDR1 MNHEY and CDR2 SMNVEV (reference sequence). V was clipped by 6 bases and J by 4 bases, with 15 bases between them. DNA of the CDR3: TGTGCCAGCAGCGCCCGCGGCAGTCCCTATGGCTACACCTTC. It codes for CASSARGSPYGYTF.

The genes are TRBV2 and TRBJ1-2; D remains ambiguous. Between the trimmed V and J ends, which lost 10 bases and 2 bases, there was a span of 11 bases. Germline V CDR1 and CDR2: SNHLY, FYNNEI. This CDR3 spans 12 amino acids. The DNA of the CDR3 is TGTGCCATAGCAGCCCGGAACTATGGCTACACCTTC. Its translation is CAIAARNYGYTF. The full variable domain, completed using reference TRBV2 and TRBJ1-2, is EPEVTQTPSHQVTQMGQEVILRCVPISNHLYFYWYRQILGQKVEFLVSFYNNEISEKSEIFDDQFSVERPDGSNFTLKIRSTKLEDSAMYFCAIAARNYGYTFGSGTRLTVV.

The rearrangement links TRBV18 to TRBJ1-5; D is unresolved. CDR1 and CDR2 (germline): KGHSH, LQKENI. The CDR3 extends over 13 amino acids. Trimming left V 3 bases short and J 4 bases short, with 7 bases between. CDR3 sequence reads: CASSPEGNQPQHF. Here the CDR3 DNA reads TGTGCCAGCTCACCGGAGGGAAATCAGCCCCAGCATTTT.

V is TRBV29-1 and J is TRBJ2-3; TRBD2 matches 8 bases. There are 16 residues in the CDR3. V shed 4 bases, J shed 1 base, and the junction held 10 bases outside the gene matches. CDR1 and CDR2 (germline): SQVTM, ANQGSEA. DNA of the CDR3: TGCAGCGTTGTCCCGTTTAGCGGGGCTCGCACAGATACGCAGTATTTT. Translated, it gives CSVVPFSGARTDTQYF.

This chain connects TRBV4-3 to TRBJ1-1; D may be TRBD1 (6 bases). Germline assignment: CDR1 LGHNA and CDR2 YSLEER. CDR3 size: 14 residues. Trimming removed 4 bases at V and 3 bases at J, with 12 bases between. CDR3 DNA sequence: TGCGCCAGCAGCCCGAGGGACACTCACACTGAAGCTTTCTTT. Translating gives CASSPRDTHTEAFF.

This chain links TRBV5-6 with TRBJ1-2, with D possibly being TRBD1 (6 bases). V lost 1 base and J lost 1, with 8 bases in between. The CDR3 sequence is 14 residues long. Germline-derived CDR1 and CDR2 are SGHDT and YYEEEE. The DNA for the CDR3 is TGTGCCAGCAGCTTGCCGGACAGTAACTATGGCTACACCTTC. It is translated as CASSLPDSNYGYTF.

The chain couples TRBV7-2 to TRBJ2-5; D is uncertain. The V and J ends lost 1 base and 1 base respectively, with 13 bases between them. CDR1 and CDR2 (germline): SGHTA, FQGNSA. The CDR3 extends over 16 amino acids. The CDR3 DNA is TGTGCCAGCAGCTTAGTCCCTGGGCTTCTCCAAGAGACCCAGTACTTC. It encodes CASSLVPGLLQETQYF.

The chain carries TRBV18 and TRBJ2-3, with 9 bases identical to TRBD2. V trimming: 6 bases; J trimming: 2 bases; junction bases outside the gene matches: 6. Germline V lookup: CDR1 KGHSH, CDR2 LQKENI. CDR3 length: 15 amino acids. The CDR3 DNA is TGTGCCAGCTCCGCGGCGGGAGGGCCCACAGATACGCAGTATTTT. Residues: CASSAAGGPTDTQYF.

The sample holds a few counts of this clone. V usage is TRBV27 and J usage is TRBJ2-7; the match to TRBD1 covers 8 bases. CDR3 length: 14 amino acids. Germline CDR1 MNHEY, CDR2 SMNVEV (reference sequence). Trimming removed 3 bases from V and 7 bases from J; junction bases left unmatched: 8. For the CDR3, the DNA is TGTGCCAGCAGTTTCCTGGACAGGGAAGGGGAGCAGTACTTC. Its translation is CASSFLDREGEQYF.

The genes are TRBV29-1 and TRBJ2-1, with D perhaps TRBD2 (7 bases). Germline loops: CDR1 SQVTM, CDR2 ANQGSEA. V shed 6 bases and J shed 9 bases, with 30 bases lying between them. The CDR3 totals 17 residues. The CDR3 protein is CSVAPRGGAGWLTEQFF. CDR3 in DNA: TGCAGCGTCGCCCCGAGGGGGGGGGCCGGATGGTTGACTGAGCAGTTCTTC.

This chain uses TRBV11-2 with TRBJ1-5; D may be TRBD1 (5 bases). The CDR3 spans 15 residues. Trimming left V 0 bases short and J 2 bases short, with 8 bases between. The germline V gene encodes CDR1 SGHAT and CDR2 FQNNGV. The CDR3 DNA is TGTGCCAGCAGCTTAGAAAGGGGTGGCAATCAGCCCCAGCATTTT. It yields the protein CASSLERGGNQPQHF.

Only a few counts were recorded for this clone. The V and J genes are TRBV9 and TRBJ1-1, with TRBD1 identical over 9 bases. Trimming cost V 4 bases and J 4 bases; bases outside gene matches: 14. The CDR3 is 17 residues long. Germline V gene lookup returns CDR1 SGDLS and CDR2 YYNGEE. In DNA form, the CDR3 reads TGTGCCAGCAGCCCAGTGGTTACAGGGGGCCTCGGCACTGAAGCTTTCTTT. Translated, it gives CASSPVVTGGLGTEAFF.

This clone was recorded only once. The chain employs TRBV29-1 and TRBJ2-7; possible D gene TRBD2, 5 bases. The CDR3 sequence is 13 residues long. Trimming pared 4 bases from V and 0 bases from J, leaving 10 bases between. CDR1 is SQVTM, CDR2 ANQGSEA, per germline. The chain's CDR3 is CSVGRGSSYEQYF. In DNA form, the CDR3 reads TGCAGCGTTGGGCGCGGGTCCTCCTACGAGCAGTACTTC.

This clone was picked up one time. The rearrangement joins TRBV5-8 to TRBJ2-7; D uncertain. This CDR3 contains 10 residues. Germline V lookup: CDR1 SGHTS, CDR2 YDEGEE. Trimming shortened V by 7 bases and J by 3 bases, and 5 bases separated the two germline ends. The CDR3 protein is CASDIYEQYF. As DNA, the CDR3 is TGTGCCAGCGACATCTACGAGCAGTACTTC.

The V gene is TRBV4-2, the J gene TRBJ2-7; TRBD2 matches at 9 bases. The length of the CDR3 is 17 residues. V lost 1 base to trimming and J lost 4 bases; unmatched junction nucleotides: 11. CDR1 and CDR2 from the germline V gene are LGHNA and YNFKEQ. CDR3 protein: CASSQAQGTSKGYEQYF. The CDR3 nucleotides read TGTGCCAGCAGCCAAGCTCAGGGGACTAGCAAAGGTTACGAGCAGTACTTC.

This chain links TRBV19 with TRBJ1-4, with a tentative D call TRBD1 (5 bases). Germline CDR1 LNHDA, CDR2 SQIVND (reference sequence). The CDR3 is 16 residues long. V gave up 4 bases and J gave up 0 bases, with 12 bases separating them. The CDR3 DNA reads TGTGCCAGTAGTACGGGCGGGGCAACAACTAATGAAAAACTGTTTTTT. Translated, it gives CASSTGGATTNEKLFF.

V usage is TRBV28 and J usage is TRBJ2-1, with a weak D call TRBD2 (5 bases). The CDR3 has 14 amino acids. Germline V CDR1 and CDR2: MDHEN, SYDVKM. Trimming left V 6 bases short and J 6 bases short, with 15 bases between. The CDR3 reads CASRAPGWANEQFF. CDR3 in DNA: TGTGCCAGCAGGGCTCCGGGGTGGGCCAATGAGCAGTTCTTC.

V usage is TRBV19 and J usage is TRBJ2-1, with 13 bases identical to TRBD2. Germline assignment: CDR1 LNHDA and CDR2 SQIVND (reference sequence). The CDR3 contains 18 residues. With 7 bases clipped from V and 1 base from J, the junction kept 10 bases outside the gene matches. The CDR3 loop is CASITGTSGTFSYNEQFF. The CDR3 coding sequence is TGTGCCAGTATCACCGGGACTAGCGGGACCTTTTCCTACAATGAGCAGTTCTTC.

This clone was detected once. The chain uses TRBV4-1 and TRBJ2-7, with 14 bases aligning to TRBD2. Per the germline V gene, CDR1 is MGHRA and CDR2 is YSYEKL. The CDR3 has 16 amino acids. The V gene end was trimmed by 4 bases and the J gene end by 1 base; junction bases not matched to a gene: 3. The CDR3 reads CASSPGTSGSSYEQYF. The CDR3 DNA reads as TGCGCCAGCAGCCCCGGGACTAGCGGGAGTTCCTACGAGCAGTACTTC.

This clone was counted only a few times. The rearrangement links TRBV5-4 to TRBJ1-4; 9 bases align to TRBD1. The V and J ends lost 4 bases and 6 bases, in that order; junction bases with no gene match: 7. Germline V gene lookup returns CDR1 SGHNT and CDR2 YYREEE (reference sequence). The CDR3 is 15 amino acids. The CDR3 DNA reads as TGTGCCAGCAGCACCCCGGGACAGGGTGATGAAAAACTGTTTTTT. This translates into CASSTPGQGDEKLFF.

The CDR3 is CASTGRLDGEQFF. DNA of the CDR3: TGTGCCAGCACCGGACGACTAGATGGTGAGCAGTTCTTC. The chain is built from TRBV12-3 or TRBV12-4 and TRBJ2-1, with D perhaps matching TRBD2 (6 bases). CDR3 length equals 13 residues. V lost 7 bases and J 9 bases, leaving 16 bases between the germline ends.

The chain carries TRBV2 and TRBJ1-2; 7 bases map to TRBD1. The germline gives CDR1 SNHLY, CDR2 FYNNEI. J was trimmed by 2 bases and V by 2 bases; bases with no gene match: 5. The CDR3 sequence is 15 residues long. CDR3 sequence: CASSESRGFNYGYTF. The CDR3 DNA reads TGTGCCAGCAGTGAAAGCAGGGGGTTCAACTATGGCTACACCTTC.

In its sample, this clone was seen a few times. The gene calls are TRBV19 and TRBJ1-2; 9 bases are a match to TRBD1. The CDR3 totals 13 residues. V lost 5 bases to trimming and J lost 5 bases; unmatched junction nucleotides: 3. Germline V lookup: CDR1 LNHDA, CDR2 SQIVND (reference sequence). The CDR3: CASSFGTGYGYTF. CDR3 DNA sequence: TGTGCCAGTAGTTTCGGGACAGGGTATGGCTACACCTTC.

The V gene is TRBV27, the J gene TRBJ1-2; no definite D call. CDR3 size: 15 residues. Germline assignment: CDR1 MNHEY and CDR2 SMNVEV (reference sequence). Trimming shortened V by 0 bases and J by 6 bases, and 14 bases separated the two germline ends. The CDR3 loop reads CASSLSREAGNGYTF. CDR3 in DNA: TGTGCCAGCAGTTTATCCCGAGAGGCCGGGAATGGCTACACCTTC.

This chain joins TRBV19 and TRBJ1-6, with 9 positions matching TRBD1. The CDR3 extends over 16 amino acids. Losses at the gene ends were 6 bases for V and 10 bases for J; bases not matched to a gene: 13. Germline CDR1 LNHDA, CDR2 SQIVND (reference sequence). The CDR3 here is CASSIRTGALGSPLHF. Written as DNA, the CDR3 is TGTGCCAGTAGCATCAGGACAGGGGCCCTGGGGTCACCCCTCCACTTT.

The CDR3 reads CATSDWRSNTEAFF. As DNA, the CDR3 is TGTGCCACCAGTGATTGGAGATCGAACACTGAAGCTTTCTTT. J is TRBJ1-1 and V is TRBV24-1, with D unresolved. The CDR3 extends over 14 amino acids. Germline V gene data show CDR1 as KGHDR and CDR2 as SFDVKD. Trimming removed 2 bases from V and 1 base from J, with 7 bases in between.

The CDR3 spells CASSSALQLSNTEAFF. In DNA form, the CDR3 reads TGTGCCAGCAGTTCCGCATTACAGCTATCGAACACTGAAGCTTTCTTT. The chain links TRBV28 to TRBJ1-1; D not resolved. From germline, CDR1 is MDHEN and CDR2 SYDVKM. Trimming took off 4 bases at V and 1 base at J, with 16 bases between the two ends. This CDR3 is built from 16 residues.